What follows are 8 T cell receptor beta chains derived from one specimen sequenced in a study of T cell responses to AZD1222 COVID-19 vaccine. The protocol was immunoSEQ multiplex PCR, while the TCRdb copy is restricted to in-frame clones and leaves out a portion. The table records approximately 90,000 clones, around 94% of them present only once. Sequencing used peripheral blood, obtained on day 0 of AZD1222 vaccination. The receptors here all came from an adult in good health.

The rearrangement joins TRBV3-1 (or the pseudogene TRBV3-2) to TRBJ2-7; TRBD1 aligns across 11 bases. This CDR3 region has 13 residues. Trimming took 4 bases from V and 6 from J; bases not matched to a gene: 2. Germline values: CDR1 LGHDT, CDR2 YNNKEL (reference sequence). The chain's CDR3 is CASSPGTGGEQYF. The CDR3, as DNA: TGTGCCAGCAGCCCTGGGACAGGGGGCGAGCAGTACTTC.

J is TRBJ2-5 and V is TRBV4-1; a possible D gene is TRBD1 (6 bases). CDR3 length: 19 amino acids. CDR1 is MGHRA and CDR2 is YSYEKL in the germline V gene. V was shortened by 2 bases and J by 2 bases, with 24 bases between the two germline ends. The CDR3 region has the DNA TGCGCCAGCAGCCAACTCTTGGACAGAACCCAGGGAATTCAAGAGACCCAGTACTTC. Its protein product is CASSQLLDRTQGIQETQYF.

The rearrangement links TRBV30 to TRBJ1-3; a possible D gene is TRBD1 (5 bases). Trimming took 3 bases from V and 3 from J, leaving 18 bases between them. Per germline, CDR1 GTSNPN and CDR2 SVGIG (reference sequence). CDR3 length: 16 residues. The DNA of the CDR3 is TGTGCCTGGAGGACCTTAGTCGGGGCGGTTGGAAACACCATATATTTT. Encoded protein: CAWRTLVGAVGNTIYF.

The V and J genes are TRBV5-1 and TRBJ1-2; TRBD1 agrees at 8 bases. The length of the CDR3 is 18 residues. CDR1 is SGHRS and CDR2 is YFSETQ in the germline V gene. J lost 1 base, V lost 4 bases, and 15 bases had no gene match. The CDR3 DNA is TGCGCCAGCAGCCGAGGACAGGGTTCGGGCGAGCTTAACTATGGCTACACCTTC. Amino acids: CASSRGQGSGELNYGYTF.

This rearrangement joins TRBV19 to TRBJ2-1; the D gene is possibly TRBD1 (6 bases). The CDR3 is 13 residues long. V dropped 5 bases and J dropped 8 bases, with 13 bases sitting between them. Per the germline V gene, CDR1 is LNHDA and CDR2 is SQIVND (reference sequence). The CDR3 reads CASSEQGVYEQFF. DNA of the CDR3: TGTGCCAGTAGTGAACAGGGTGTATATGAGCAGTTCTTC. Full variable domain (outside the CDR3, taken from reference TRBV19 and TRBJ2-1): DGGITQSPKYLFRKEGQNVTLSCEQNLNHDAMYWYRQDPGQGLRLIYYSQIVNDFQKGDIAEGYSVSREKKESFPLTVTSAQKNPTAFYLCASSEQGVYEQFFGPGTRLTVL.

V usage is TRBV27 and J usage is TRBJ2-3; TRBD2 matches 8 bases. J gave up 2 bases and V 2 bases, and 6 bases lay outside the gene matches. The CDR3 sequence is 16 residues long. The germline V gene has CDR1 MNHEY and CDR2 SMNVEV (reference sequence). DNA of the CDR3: TGTGCCAGCAGTTTAGCGGGAGGAAAATTCACAGATACGCAGTATTTT. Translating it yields CASSLAGGKFTDTQYF.

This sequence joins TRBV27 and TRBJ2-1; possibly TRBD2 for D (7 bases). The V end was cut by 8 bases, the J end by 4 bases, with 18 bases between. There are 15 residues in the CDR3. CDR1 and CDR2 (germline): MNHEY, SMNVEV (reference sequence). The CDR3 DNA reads TGTGCCAGCCGACCGGGGGCTAGCGGATACAATGAGCAGTTCTTC. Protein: CASRPGASGYNEQFF.

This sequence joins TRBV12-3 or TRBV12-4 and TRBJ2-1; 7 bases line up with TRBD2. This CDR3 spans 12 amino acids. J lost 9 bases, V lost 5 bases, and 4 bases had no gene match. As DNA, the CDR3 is TGTGCCAGCAGTGAAACTAGCGCTGAGCAGTTCTTC. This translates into CASSETSAEQFF.